This TCR beta chain was retrieved from a study of human T cells and chemical hapten exposure. Time point noted: healthy volunteer bleed at 2 weeks. Unfractionated whole blood yielded the extracted total RNA. The CDR3 covers 16 residues. CDR1 MNHNS and CDR2 SASEGT come from the germline V gene. The junction had 6 bases not matched to a gene; V was cut back by 0 bases and J by 7 bases. This clonotype was recorded a few times. Its antigen is currently unknown. Per the authors' pipeline: Across samples, TCR counts had a median of roughly 100,000 and ranged from roughly 20,000 to 690,600. TCRdb called the RACE reads again in MiXCR, with one record for every CDR3 protein. What appears here as the V and J calls and clone size reflects TCRdb's work, not the paper's. In the table there are tens of thousands of distinct CDR3 sequences, approximately 8.2% of which are singletons. General study points: There was no change with DPC sensitization in TCRs above 1 in 1000 frequency.

The material sequenced was whole blood. J is TRBJ1-2 and V is TRBV6-1, with 12 bases that match TRBD1. The receptor was derived from a female donor in good health. Some clones in this sample may be carry-over from other donors' samples. CDR3 loop: CASSEAGTGGGRGYTF. In DNA form, the CDR3 reads TGTGCCAGCAGTGAAGCGGGGACAGGGGGCGGACGTGGCTACACCTTC.